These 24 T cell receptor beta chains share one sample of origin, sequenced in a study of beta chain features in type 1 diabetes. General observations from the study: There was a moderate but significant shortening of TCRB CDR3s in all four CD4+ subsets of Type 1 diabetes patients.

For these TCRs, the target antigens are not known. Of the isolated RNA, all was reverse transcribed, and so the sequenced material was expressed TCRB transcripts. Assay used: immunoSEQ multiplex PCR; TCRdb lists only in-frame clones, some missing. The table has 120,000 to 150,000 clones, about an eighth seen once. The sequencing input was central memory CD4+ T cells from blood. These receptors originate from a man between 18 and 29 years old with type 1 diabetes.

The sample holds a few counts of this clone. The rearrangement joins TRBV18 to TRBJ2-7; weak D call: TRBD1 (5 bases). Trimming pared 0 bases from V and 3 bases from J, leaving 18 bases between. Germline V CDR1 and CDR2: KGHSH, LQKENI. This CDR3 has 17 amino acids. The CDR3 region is CASSPPSGAGLLYEQYF. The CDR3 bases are TGTGCCAGCTCACCACCGAGTGGAGCAGGGCTCCTCTACGAGCAGTACTTC.

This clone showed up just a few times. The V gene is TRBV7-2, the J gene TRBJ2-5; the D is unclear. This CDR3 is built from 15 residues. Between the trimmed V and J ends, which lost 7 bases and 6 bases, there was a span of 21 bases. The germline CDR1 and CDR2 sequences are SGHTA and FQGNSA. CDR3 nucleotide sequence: TGTGCCAGCACCCCCACCCCGGCCAGCCCCCAGACCCAGTACTTC. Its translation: CASTPTPASPQTQYF.

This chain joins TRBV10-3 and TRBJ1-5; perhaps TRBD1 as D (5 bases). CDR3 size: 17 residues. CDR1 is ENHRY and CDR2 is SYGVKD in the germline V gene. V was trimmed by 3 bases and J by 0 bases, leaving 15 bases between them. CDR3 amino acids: CAISERAGGFSNQPQHF. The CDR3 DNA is TGTGCCATCAGTGAAAGGGCGGGGGGATTTAGCAATCAGCCCCAGCATTTT.

In nucleotides, the CDR3 is TGCGCCAGCAGGCGGCAGGGCGATGCATACTACGAGCAGTACTTC. Translating it yields CASRRQGDAYYEQYF. The chain couples TRBV5-1 to TRBJ2-7; possibly TRBD1 for D (5 bases). Germline V gene sequence: CDR1 SGHRS, CDR2 YFSETQ. The length of the CDR3 is 15 residues. With 5 bases removed from V and 3 bases from J, the gap between germline ends came to 18 bases.

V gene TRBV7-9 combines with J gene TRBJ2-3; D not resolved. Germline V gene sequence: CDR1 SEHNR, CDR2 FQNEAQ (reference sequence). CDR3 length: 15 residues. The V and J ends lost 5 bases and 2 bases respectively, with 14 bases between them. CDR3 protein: CASSIDGQNTDTQYF. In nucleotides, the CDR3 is TGTGCCAGCAGCATAGACGGGCAGAACACAGATACGCAGTATTTT.

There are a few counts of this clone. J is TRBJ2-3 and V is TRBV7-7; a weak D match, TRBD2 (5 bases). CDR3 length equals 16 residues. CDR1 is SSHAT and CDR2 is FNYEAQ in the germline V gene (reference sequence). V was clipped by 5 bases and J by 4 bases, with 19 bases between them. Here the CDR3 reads CASSVSGPGGSDTQYF. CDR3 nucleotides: TGTGCCAGCAGCGTATCGGGTCCAGGAGGTTCAGATACGCAGTATTTT.

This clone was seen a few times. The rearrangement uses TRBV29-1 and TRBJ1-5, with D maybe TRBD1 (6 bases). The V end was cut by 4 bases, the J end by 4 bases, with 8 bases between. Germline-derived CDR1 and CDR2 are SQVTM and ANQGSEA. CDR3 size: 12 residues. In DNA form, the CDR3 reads TGCAGCGTTGGGGGGGCTAATCAGCCCCAGCATTTT. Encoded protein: CSVGGANQPQHF.

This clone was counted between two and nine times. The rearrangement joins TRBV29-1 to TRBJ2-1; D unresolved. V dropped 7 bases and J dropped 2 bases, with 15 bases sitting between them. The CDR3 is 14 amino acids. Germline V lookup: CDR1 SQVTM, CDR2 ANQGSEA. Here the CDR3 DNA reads TGCAGCGATTTACCGACGAATACCTACAATGAGCAGTTCTTC. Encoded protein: CSDLPTNTYNEQFF.

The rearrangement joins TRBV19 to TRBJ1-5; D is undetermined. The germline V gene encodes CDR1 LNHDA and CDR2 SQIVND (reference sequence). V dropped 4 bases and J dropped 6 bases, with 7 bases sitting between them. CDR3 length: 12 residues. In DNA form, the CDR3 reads TGTGCCAGTAGTACGGGTCGTCAGCCCCAGCATTTT. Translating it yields CASSTGRQPQHF.

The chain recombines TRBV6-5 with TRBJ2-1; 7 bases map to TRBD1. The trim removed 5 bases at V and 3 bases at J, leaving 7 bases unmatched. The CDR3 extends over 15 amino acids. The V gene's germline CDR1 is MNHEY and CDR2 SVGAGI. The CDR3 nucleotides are TGTGCCAGCAGTACGGGACAGATTCTCTACAATGAGCAGTTCTTC. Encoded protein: CASSTGQILYNEQFF.

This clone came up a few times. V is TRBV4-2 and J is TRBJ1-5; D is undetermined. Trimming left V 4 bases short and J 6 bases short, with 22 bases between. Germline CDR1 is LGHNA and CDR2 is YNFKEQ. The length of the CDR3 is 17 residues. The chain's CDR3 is CASSPSSADREGQPQHF. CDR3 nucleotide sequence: TGTGCCAGCAGCCCAAGTAGCGCGGACCGGGAGGGTCAGCCCCAGCATTTT.

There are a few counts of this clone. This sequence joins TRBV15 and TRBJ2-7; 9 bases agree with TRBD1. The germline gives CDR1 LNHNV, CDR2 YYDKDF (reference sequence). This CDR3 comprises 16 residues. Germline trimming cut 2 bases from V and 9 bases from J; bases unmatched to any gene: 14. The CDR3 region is CATSRTAGTGPMGQYF. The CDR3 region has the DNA TGTGCCACCAGCAGAACTGCCGGGACAGGGCCTATGGGGCAGTACTTC.

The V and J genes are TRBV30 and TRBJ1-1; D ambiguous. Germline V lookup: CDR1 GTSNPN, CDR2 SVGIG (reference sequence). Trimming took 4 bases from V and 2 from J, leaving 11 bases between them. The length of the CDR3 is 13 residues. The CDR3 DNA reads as TGTGCCTGGAACCGGGCGCCTAACACTGAAGCTTTCTTT. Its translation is CAWNRAPNTEAFF.

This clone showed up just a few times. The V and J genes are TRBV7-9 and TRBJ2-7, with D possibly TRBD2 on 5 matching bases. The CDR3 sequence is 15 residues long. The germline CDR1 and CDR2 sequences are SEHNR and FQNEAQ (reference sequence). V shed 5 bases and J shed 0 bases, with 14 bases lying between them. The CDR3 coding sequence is TGTGCCAGCAGCCCCGCCCGGACTGACTCCTACGAGCAGTACTTC. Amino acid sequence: CASSPARTDSYEQYF.

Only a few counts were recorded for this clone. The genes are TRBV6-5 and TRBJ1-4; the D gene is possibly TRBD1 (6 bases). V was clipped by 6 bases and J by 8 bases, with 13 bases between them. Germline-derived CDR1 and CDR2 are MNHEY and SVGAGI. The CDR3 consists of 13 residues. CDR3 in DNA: TGTGCCAGCAGCTACAGGGTGGGAGAAAAACTGTTTTTT. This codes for CASSYRVGEKLFF.

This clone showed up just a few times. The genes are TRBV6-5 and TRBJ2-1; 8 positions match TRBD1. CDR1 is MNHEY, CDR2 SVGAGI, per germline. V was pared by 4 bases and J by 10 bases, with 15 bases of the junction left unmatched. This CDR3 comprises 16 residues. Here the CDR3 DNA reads TGTGCCAGCAGTTCCGCCCAAACAGGGGGACGGGGAGAGCAGTTCTTC. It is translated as CASSSAQTGGRGEQFF.

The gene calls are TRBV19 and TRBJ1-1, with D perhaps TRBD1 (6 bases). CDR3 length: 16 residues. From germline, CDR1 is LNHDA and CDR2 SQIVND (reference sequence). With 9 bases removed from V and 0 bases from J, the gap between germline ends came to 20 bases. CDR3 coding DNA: TGTGCCAGCCGATTCGCAGTCACAGGGTTGAACACTGAAGCTTTCTTT. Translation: CASRFAVTGLNTEAFF.

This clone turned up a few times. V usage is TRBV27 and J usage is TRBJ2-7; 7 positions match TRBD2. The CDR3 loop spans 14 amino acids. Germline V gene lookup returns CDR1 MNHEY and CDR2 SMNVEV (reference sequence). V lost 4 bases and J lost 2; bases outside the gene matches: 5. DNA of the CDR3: TGTGCCAGCAGTTCTTTTGGGGGGGCCTACGAGCAGTACTTC. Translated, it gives CASSSFGGAYEQYF.

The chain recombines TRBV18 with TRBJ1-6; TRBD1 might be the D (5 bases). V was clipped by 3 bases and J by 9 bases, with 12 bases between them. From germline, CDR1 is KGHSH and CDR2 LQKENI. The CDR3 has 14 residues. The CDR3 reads CASSPGQGASPLHF. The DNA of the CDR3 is TGTGCCAGCTCACCGGGCCAGGGAGCTTCACCCCTCCACTTT.

The CDR3 sequence: CASRPGLAGGYNEQFF. CDR3 nucleotides: TGTGCCAGCAGGCCGGGACTAGCGGGGGGGTACAATGAGCAGTTCTTC. This chain joins TRBV7-8 and TRBJ2-1, with TRBD2 matching over 16 bases. This CDR3 is 16 amino acids long. From germline, CDR1 is SGHVS and CDR2 FQNEAQ. Germline trimming cut 6 bases from V and 4 bases from J; bases unmatched to any gene: 3.

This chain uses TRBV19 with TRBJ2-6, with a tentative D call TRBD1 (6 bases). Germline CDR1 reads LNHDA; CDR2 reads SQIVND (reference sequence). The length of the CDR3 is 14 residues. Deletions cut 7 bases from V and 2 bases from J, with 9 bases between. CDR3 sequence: CASTGGPGANVLTF. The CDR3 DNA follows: TGTGCCAGTACTGGGGGCCCTGGGGCCAACGTCCTGACTTTC.

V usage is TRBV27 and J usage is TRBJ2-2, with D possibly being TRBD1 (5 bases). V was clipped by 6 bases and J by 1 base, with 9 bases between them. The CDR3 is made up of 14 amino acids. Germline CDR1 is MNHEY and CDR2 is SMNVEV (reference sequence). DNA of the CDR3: TGTGCCAGCAGCCTCACAGGGAACACCGGGGAGCTGTTTTTT. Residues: CASSLTGNTGELFF.

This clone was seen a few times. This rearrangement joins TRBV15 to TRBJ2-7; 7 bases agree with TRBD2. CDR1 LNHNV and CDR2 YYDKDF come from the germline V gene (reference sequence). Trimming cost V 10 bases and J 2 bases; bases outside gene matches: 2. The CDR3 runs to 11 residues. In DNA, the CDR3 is TGTGCCATCGGGGGGACCTACGAGCAGTACTTC. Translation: CAIGGTYEQYF.

CDR3 in DNA: TGTGCCAGCCGGCCCCCTGGGGGCAATCAGCCCCAGCATTTT. Its translation is CASRPPGGNQPQHF. This chain connects TRBV7-2 to TRBJ1-5; D is ambiguous. CDR3 length: 14 amino acids. V was cut by 8 bases and J by 2 bases, with 13 bases left in between. The V gene's germline CDR1 is SGHTA and CDR2 FQGNSA.